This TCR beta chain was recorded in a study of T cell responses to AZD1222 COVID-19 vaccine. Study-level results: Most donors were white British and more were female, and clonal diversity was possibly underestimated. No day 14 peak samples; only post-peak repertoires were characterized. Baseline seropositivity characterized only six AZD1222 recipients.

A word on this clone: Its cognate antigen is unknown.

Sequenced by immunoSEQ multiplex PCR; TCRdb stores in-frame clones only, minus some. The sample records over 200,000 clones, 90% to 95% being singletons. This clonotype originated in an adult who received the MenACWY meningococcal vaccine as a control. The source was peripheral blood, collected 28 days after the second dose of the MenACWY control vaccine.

The CDR3 is CASSQGVLWRYGYTF. CDR3 DNA: TGTGCCAGCAGCCAAGGGGTCCTATGGAGGTATGGCTACACCTTC. The rearrangement links TRBV3-1 (or the pseudogene TRBV3-2) to TRBJ1-2; D gene ambiguous. Trimming stripped 1 base from V and 5 bases from J, with 14 bases between. CDR1 and CDR2 (germline): LGHDT, YNNKEL (reference sequence). This CDR3 contains 15 residues.